What follows describes a single T cell receptor (beta chain). Other DNA sequences in this sample translate to the same CDR3. The method was immunoSEQ multiplex PCR; TCRdb's version includes in-frame clones alone and lacks a portion of them. The repertoire holds some 130,000 clones, with about 89% as singletons. Trimming removed 1 base from V and 3 bases from J, with 5 bases in between. Germline V CDR1 and CDR2: SGHRS, YFSETQ. The CDR3 consists of 13 residues. This record comes from a study of blood T cell repertoires in COVID-19. The sample comprised peripheral blood. This receptor was obtained from a man in his 60s with COVID-19, enrolled during active disease. The chain uses TRBV5-1 and TRBJ1-5; D gene ambiguous. The CDR3 loop reads CASSLTVNQPQHF. The CDR3 DNA is TGCGCCAGCAGCTTGACTGTCAATCAGCCCCAGCATTTT. Looking up the rest from reference TRBV5-1 and TRBJ1-5 gives the full variable domain: KAGVTQTPRYLIKTRGQQVTLSCSPISGHRSVSWYQQTPGQGLQFLFEYFSETQRNKGNFPGRFSGRQFSNSRSEMNVSTLELGDSALYLCASSLTVNQPQHFGDGTRLSIL.